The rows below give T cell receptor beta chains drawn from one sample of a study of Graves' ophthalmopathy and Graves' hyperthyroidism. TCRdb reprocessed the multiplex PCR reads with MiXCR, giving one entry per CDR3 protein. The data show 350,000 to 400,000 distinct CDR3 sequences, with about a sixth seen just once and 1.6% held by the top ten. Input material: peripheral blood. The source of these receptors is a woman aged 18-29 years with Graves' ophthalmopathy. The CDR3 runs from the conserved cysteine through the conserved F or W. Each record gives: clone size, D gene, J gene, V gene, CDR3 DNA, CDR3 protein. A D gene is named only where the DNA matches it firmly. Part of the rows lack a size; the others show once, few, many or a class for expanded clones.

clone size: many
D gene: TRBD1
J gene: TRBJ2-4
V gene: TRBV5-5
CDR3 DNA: TGTGCCAGCAGCCTCGACAGGGGACGAAACATTCAGTACTTC
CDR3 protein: CASSLDRGRNIQYF

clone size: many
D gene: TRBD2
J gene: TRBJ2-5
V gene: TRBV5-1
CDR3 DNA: TGCGCCAGCAGCTTAGCCCCGCGAGCGGGGGGAGGAGAGACCCAGTACTTC
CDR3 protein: CASSLAPRAGGGETQYF

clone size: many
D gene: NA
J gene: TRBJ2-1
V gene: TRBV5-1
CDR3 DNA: TGCGCCAGCAGCTTGCTTGAGGGTGGGAATGAGCAGTTCTTC
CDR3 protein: CASSLLEGGNEQFF

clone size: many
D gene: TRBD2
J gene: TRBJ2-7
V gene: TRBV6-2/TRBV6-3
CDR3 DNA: TGTGCCAGCAGTTACTCTAGCGGGGGGGCCTACGAGCAGTACTTC
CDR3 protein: CASSYSSGGAYEQYF

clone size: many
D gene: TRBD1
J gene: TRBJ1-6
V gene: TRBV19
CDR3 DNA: TGTGCCAGCAGGCCCGGACAGGGTACGAATTCACCCCTCCACTTT
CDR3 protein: CASRPGQGTNSPLHF

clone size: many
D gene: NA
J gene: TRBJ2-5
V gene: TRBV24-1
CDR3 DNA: TGTGCCACCAGTGACTTGCGGGACAGTCAAGAGACCCAGTACTTC
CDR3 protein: CATSDLRDSQETQYF

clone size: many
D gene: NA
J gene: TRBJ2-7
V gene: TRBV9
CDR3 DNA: TGTGCCAGCAGCGTAGGTCAGGGACTGGACGAGCAGTACTTC
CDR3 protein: CASSVGQGLDEQYF

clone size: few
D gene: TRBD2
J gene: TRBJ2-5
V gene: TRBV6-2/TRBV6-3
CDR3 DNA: TGTGCCAGCAGTTACTCGCACTCGGGACTAGCGGGATCGGAGACCCAGTACTTC
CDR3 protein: CASSYSHSGLAGSETQYF

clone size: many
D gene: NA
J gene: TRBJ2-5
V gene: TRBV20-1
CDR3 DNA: TGCAGTGCTAGTAATAGCATAGAGACCCAGTACTTC
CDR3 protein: CSASNSIETQYF

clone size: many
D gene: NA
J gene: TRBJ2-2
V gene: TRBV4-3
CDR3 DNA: TGCGCCAGCAGCCAAGAAGCCTTTACCGGGGAGCTGTTTTTT
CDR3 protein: CASSQEAFTGELFF

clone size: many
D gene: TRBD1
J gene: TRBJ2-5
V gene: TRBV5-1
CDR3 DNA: TGCGCCAGCAGCTTGACCGGACAGGGCCAGGCCCAGTACTTC
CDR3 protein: CASSLTGQGQAQYF

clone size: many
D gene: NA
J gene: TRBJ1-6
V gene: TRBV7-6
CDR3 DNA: TGTGCCAGCAGCTTAGTACCGGGACTGCACGATTCACCCCTCCACTTT
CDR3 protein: CASSLVPGLHDSPLHF

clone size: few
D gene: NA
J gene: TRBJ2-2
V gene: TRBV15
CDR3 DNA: TGTGCCACCAGCAGAGGACTAGAAAAATGGGGATTCGCCGGGGAGCTGTTTTTT
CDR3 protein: CATSRGLEKWGFAGELFF

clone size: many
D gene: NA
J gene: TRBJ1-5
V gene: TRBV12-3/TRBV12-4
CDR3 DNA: TGTGCCAGCAGCAACTCGGGACGGTTGCATCAGCCCCAGCATTTT
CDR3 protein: CASSNSGRLHQPQHF

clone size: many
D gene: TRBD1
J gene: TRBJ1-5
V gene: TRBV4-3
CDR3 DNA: TGCGCCAGCAGCCAAAGGACAGGGGGGAGCCAGCCCCAGCATTTT
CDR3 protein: CASSQRTGGSQPQHF

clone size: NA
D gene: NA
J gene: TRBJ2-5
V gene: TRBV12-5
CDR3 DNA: TGTGCTAGTGGCCCCCCCGTTGGGGTACCGGAGACCCAGTACTTC
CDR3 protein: CASGPPVGVPETQYF

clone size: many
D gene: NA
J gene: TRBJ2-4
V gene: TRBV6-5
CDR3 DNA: TGTGCCAGCAGTTACTCGTTCGTGACCTTAGCCAAAAACATTCAGTACTTC
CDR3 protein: CASSYSFVTLAKNIQYF

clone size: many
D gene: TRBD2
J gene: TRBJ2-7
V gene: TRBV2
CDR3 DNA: TGTGCCAGCAGAGTCCCGGGACTAGCGGGGGCTAGCTCCTACGAGCAGTACTTC
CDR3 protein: CASRVPGLAGASSYEQYF

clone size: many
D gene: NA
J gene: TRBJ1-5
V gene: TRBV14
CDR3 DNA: TGTGCCAGCAGCCAAGCGGGTGATTCGGAATTTCAGCCCCAGCATTTT
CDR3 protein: CASSQAGDSEFQPQHF

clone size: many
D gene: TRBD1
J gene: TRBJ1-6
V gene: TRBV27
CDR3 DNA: TGTGCCAGCCAACAGGGGCATAATTCACCCCTCCACTTT
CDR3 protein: CASQQGHNSPLHF

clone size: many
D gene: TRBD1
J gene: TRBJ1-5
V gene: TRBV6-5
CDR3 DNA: TGTGCCAGCAGTACCCTGACAGGGGGCGATCTGGGGCTCCATTTT
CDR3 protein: CASSTLTGGDLGLHF

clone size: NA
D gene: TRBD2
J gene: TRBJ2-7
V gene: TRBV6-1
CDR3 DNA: TGTGCCAGCAGCGGCAGGGAGCGGGAGATCTACGAGCAGTACTTC
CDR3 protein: CASSGREREIYEQYF

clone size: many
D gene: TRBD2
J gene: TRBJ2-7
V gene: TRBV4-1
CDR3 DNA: TGCGCCAGCAGCCAGGAAACTAGCGGGAGGTCCTACGAGCAGTACTTC
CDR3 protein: CASSQETSGRSYEQYF

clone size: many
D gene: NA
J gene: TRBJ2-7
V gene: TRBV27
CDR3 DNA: TGTGCCAGCAGTTCTTGGGCAGGGGCAGGGGAGCAGTACTTC
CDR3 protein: CASSSWAGAGEQYF

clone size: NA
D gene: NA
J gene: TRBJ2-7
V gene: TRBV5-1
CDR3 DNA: TGCGCCAGCAGCTTGGGATCAGCTAGCGCCGCCGAGCAGTACTTC
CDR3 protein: CASSLGSASAAEQYF

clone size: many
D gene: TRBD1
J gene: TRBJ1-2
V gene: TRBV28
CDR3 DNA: TGTGCCAGCAGTTCTTACAGGGGAGTCTATGGCTACACCTTC
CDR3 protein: CASSSYRGVYGYTF

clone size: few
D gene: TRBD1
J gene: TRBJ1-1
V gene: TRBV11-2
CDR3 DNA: TGTGCCAGCAGCTCGGTGTACAGGGGAATGAACACTGAAGCTTTCTTT
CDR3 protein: CASSSVYRGMNTEAFF

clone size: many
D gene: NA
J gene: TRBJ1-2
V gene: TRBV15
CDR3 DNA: TGTGCCACCAGCGGTGTGGAGGGGGTAAACTATGGCTACACCTTC
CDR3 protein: CATSGVEGVNYGYTF

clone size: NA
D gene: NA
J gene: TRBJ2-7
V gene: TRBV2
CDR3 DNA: TGTGCCAGCGGAAGTAACGAGCAGTACTTC
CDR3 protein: CASGSNEQYF

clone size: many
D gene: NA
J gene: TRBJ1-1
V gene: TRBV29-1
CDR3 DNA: TGCAGCGTTGTGGGGGCCGGCACTGAAGCTTTCTTT
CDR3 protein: CSVVGAGTEAFF

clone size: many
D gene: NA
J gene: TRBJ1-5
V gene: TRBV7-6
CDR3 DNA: TGTGCCAGCAGTCAACGACGGGGAGGTGATCAGCCCCAGCATTTT
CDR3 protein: CASSQRRGGDQPQHF

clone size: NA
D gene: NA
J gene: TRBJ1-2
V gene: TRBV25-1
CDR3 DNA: TGTGCCAGCAGTAACCAGGAAAACTATGGCTACACCTTC
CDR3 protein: CASSNQENYGYTF

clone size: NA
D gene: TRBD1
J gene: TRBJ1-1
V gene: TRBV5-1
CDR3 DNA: TGCGCCAGCAATGCTGACAGGGACCACACTGAAGCTTTCTTT
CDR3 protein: CASNADRDHTEAFF

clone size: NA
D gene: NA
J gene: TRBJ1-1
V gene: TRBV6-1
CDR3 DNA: TGTGCCAGCAGCAAGCGAGACACGGCAAGCACTGAAGCTTTCTTT
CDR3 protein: CASSKRDTASTEAFF

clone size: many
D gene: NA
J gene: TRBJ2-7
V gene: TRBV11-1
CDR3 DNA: TGTGCCAGCAGTCCCGAATCGACAGGCTGGGAGCGGGTGCAGTACTTC
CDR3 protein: CASSPESTGWERVQYF

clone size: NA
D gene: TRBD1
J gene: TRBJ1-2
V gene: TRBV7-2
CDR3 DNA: TGTGCCAGCAGCTTAAGTAGGGGGCGGAACTATGGCTACACCTTC
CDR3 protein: CASSLSRGRNYGYTF

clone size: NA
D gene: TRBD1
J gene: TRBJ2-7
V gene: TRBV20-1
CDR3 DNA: TGCAGTGCCGGCAATCCAGGGGGTTCGGACGAGCAGTACTTC
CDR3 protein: CSAGNPGGSDEQYF

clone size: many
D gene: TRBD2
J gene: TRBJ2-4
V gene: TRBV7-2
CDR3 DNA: TGTGCCAGCAGCTTAGGTGGGACTAGCGGGGGGGAAGTCAAAAACATTCAGTACTTC
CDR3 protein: CASSLGGTSGGEVKNIQYF

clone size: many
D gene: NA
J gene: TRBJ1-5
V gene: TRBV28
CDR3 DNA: TGTGCCAGCAGACTTCAAGGTAGGGGGAGGTATCAGCCCCAGCATTTT
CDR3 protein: CASRLQGRGRYQPQHF

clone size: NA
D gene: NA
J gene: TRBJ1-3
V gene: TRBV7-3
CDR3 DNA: TGTGCCAGCAGCTTAAGGGCGAGGGGCCCCCTCTCTGGAAACACCATATATTTT
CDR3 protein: CASSLRARGPLSGNTIYF

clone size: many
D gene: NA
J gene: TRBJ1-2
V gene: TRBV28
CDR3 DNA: TGTGCCGCCGAAAGGGACTATGGCTACACCTTC
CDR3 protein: CAAERDYGYTF

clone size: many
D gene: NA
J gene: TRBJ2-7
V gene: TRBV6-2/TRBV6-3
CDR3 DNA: TGTGCCAGCAGTTACTGGCCCTACGAGCAGTACTTC
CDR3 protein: CASSYWPYEQYF

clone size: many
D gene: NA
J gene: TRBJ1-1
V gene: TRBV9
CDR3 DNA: TGTGCCAGCAGCGTAGACGGCACTGAAGCTTTCTTT
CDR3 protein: CASSVDGTEAFF

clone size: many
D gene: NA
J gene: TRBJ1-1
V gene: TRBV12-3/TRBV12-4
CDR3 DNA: TGTGCCAGCAGTCTCCTCGGGTCCGGTGGTGTAGCTTTCTTT
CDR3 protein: CASSLLGSGGVAFF

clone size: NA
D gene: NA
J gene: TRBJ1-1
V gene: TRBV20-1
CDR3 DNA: TGCAGTGCTAGCTCTCAGTTGGGGACTGAAGCTTTCTTT
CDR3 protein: CSASSQLGTEAFF

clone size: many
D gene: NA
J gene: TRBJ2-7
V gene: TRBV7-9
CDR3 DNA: TGTGCCAGCAGGAAGGACGGCCCCTACGAGCAGTACTTC
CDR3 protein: CASRKDGPYEQYF

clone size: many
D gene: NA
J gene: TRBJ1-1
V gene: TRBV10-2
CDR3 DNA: TGCGCCAGCAGTGAGTCTGGGGGGCCGACTGAAGCTTTCTTT
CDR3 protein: CASSESGGPTEAFF

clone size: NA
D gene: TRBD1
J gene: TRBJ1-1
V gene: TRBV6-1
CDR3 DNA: TGTGCCAGCACCCTCGGGACAGGCGGGTCGGAGTTGACTGAAGCTTTCTTT
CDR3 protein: CASTLGTGGSELTEAFF

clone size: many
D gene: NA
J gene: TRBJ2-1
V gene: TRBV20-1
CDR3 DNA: TGCAGTGCTAGAGATGGCCCAGAGGAGCAGTTCTTC
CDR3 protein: CSARDGPEEQFF

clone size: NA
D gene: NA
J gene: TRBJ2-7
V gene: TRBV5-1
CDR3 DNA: TGCGCCAGCAGCTTTACTACCACCTACGAGCAGTACTTC
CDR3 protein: CASSFTTTYEQYF